This T cell receptor beta chain comes out of a study of human T cells and chemical hapten exposure. In its sample, this clonotype was seen many times. The antigen remains undetermined. Authors' analysis steps: Across samples, TCR counts had a median of about 92,000 and ranged from roughly 23,224 to 690,600. From the RACE reads, TCRdb called clonotypes with MiXCR, one entry per CDR3 protein. The V and J calls were not made by the authors but by TCRdb's processing. Counted here are more than 300,000 distinct CDR3 sequences, approximately 5% occurring once; the ten biggest clones make up around 8%. Study-wide points: TCRs above 1 in 1000 frequency stayed constant with DPC sensitization.

Time point here: pre-sensitization, week 0. Treatment specified: therapeutic diphenylcyclopropenone sensitization with weekly scalp DPC. Participating donors were patients with alopecia, aged 18 to 70 years, considered appropriate candidates for DPC. The CDR3 runs 13 residues. This specimen consisted of whole blood, obtained in connection with sensitization to the hapten diphenylcyclopropenone (DPC). V is TRBV21-1 and J is TRBJ2-7; the DNA was not used to check the table's D call, TRBD1. TRBV21-1 is a recognized pseudogene. The sequence was collected from a woman aged 18-29 years with alopecia areata. Some clones in this sample may be carry-over from other donors' samples. The CDR3 DNA reads TGTGCCAGCAGCCCGACAGGGTTAAACGAGCAGTACTTC. It yields the protein CASSPTGLNEQYF.